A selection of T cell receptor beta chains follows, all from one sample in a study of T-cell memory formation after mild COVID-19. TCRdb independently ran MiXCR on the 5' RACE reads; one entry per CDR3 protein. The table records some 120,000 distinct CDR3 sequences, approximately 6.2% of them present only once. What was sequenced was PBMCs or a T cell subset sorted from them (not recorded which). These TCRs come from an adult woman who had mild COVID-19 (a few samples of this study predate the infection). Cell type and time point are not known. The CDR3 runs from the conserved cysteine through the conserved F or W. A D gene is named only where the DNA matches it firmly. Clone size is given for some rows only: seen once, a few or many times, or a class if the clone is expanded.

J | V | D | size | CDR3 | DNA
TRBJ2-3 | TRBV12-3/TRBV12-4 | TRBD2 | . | CASSPFRLAGTSTDTQYF | TGTGCCAGCAGTCCCTTCCGACTAGCGGGGACTTCCACAGATACGCAGTATTTT
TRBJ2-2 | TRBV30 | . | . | CDWRRQGVTGELFF | TGTGACTGGAGACGGCAGGGCGTGACCGGGGAGCTGTTTTTT
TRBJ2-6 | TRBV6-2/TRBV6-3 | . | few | CASSTTGGGNGANVLTF | TGTGCCAGCAGTACGACAGGCGGAGGGAACGGGGCCAACGTCCTGACTTTC
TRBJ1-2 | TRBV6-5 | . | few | CASTPRGSQYGYTF | TGTGCCAGCACCCCACGGGGCAGCCAGTATGGCTACACCTTC
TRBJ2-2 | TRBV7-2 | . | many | CASSKEVNTGELFF | TGTGCCAGCAGCAAAGAGGTGAACACCGGGGAGCTGTTTTTT
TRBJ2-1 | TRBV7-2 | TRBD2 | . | CASSLGLAMDEQFF | TGTGCCAGCAGCTTAGGACTAGCGATGGATGAGCAGTTCTTC
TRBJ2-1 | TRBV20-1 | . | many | CSARDRGASYNEQFF | TGCAGTGCTAGAGATCGCGGAGCCTCCTACAATGAGCAGTTCTTC
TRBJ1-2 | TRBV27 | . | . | CASRLGRGTYGYTF | TGTGCCAGCAGATTGGGTAGGGGCACCTATGGCTACACCTTC
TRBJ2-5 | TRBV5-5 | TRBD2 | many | CASSLRASGGLGVSEQETQYF | TGTGCCAGCAGCTTGAGGGCTAGCGGGGGGCTCGGGGTTTCGGAGCAAGAGACCCAGTACTTC
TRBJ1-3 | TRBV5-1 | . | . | CASSSDRDYNGGNTIYF | TGCGCCAGCAGCTCGGATCGCGATTACAATGGGGGAAACACCATATATTTT
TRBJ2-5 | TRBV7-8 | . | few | CASSRSRTAVETQYF | TGTGCCAGCAGCCGTAGCCGGACGGCGGTAGAGACCCAGTACTTC
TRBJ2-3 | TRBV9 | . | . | CASSVEVATDTQYF | TGTGCCAGCAGCGTAGAGGTCGCCACAGATACGCAGTATTTT
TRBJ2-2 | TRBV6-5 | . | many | CASSYSGTPRSTGELFF | TGTGCCAGCAGTTACTCCGGGACTCCAAGATCCACCGGGGAGCTGTTTTTT
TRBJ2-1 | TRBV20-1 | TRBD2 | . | CSARDHFLSGLGANEQFF | TGCAGTGCTAGAGATCATTTCCTATCGGGACTAGGGGCAAATGAGCAGTTCTTC
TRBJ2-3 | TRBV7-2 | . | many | CASSLGPASDTQYF | TGTGCCAGCAGCTTAGGGCCCGCCTCAGATACGCAGTATTTT
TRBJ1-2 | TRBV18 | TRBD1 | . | CASSQGQDYGYTF | TGTGCCAGCTCGCAGGGACAGGACTATGGCTACACCTTC
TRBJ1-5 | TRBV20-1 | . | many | CSAVRGPSNQPQHF | TGCAGTGCGGTAAGGGGTCCAAGCAATCAGCCCCAGCATTTT
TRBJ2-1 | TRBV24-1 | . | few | CATSDAQGNSYNEQFF | TGTGCCACCAGTGACGCACAGGGTAACTCCTACAATGAGCAGTTCTTC
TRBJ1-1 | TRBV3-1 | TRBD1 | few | CASSPVVGQGYTEAFF | TGTGCCAGCAGCCCAGTGGTGGGACAGGGATACACTGAAGCTTTCTTT
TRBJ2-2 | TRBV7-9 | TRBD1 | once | CASSSLGTGVPGELFF | TGTGCCAGCAGCTCTCTCGGGACAGGGGTCCCCGGGGAGCTGTTTTTT
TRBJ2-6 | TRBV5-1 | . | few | CASSLGQPGPNVLTF | TGCGCCAGCAGCTTGGGACAACCTGGACCCAACGTCCTGACTTTC
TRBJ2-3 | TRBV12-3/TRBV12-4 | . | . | CASRPQTYPFFSLDTDTQYF | TGTGCCAGCAGACCTCAAACCTATCCGTTCTTTAGTCTGGACACAGATACGCAGTATTTT
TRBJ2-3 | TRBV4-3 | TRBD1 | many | CASSLQGQGARSDTQYF | TGCGCCAGCAGCCTACAGGGACAGGGGGCGAGGTCGGATACGCAGTATTTT
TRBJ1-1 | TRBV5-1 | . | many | CASRRPNTEAFF | TGCGCCAGTAGGCGCCCGAACACTGAAGCTTTCTTT
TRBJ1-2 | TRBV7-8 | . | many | CASSLAEGTIYGYTF | TGTGCCAGCAGCTTAGCAGAGGGAACTATCTATGGCTACACCTTC
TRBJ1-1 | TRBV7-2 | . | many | CASSLTGTQAFF | TGTGCCAGCAGCTTAACCGGGACACAAGCTTTCTTT
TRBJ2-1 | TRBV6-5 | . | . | CASSYTLQRGAYNEQFF | TGTGCCAGCAGTTACACCCTCCAGAGGGGTGCCTACAATGAGCAGTTCTTC
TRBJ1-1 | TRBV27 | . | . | CASSPLRFAGPTEAFF | TGTGCCAGCAGTCCACTCCGCTTTGCAGGTCCCACTGAAGCTTTCTTT
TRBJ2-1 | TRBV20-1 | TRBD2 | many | CSAPGLAGLTYNEQFF | TGCAGTGCCCCAGGACTAGCGGGCCTCACCTACAATGAGCAGTTCTTC
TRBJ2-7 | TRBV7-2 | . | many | CASSSGPHYEQYF | TGTGCCAGCAGCTCGGGACCCCACTACGAGCAGTACTTC
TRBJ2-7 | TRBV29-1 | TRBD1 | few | CSVEGLGQGHPYEQYF | TGCAGCGTTGAAGGATTAGGACAGGGGCACCCCTACGAGCAGTACTTC
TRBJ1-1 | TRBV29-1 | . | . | CSVTRNFQSEAFF | TGCAGCGTCACTCGAAACTTCCAATCCGAAGCTTTCTTT
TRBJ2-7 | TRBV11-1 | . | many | CASSLEGLWEQYF | TGTGCCAGCAGCTTGGAGGGTTTGTGGGAGCAGTACTTC
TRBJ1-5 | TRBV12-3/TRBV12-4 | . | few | CASSLGGHQPQHF | TGTGCCAGCAGTTTAGGAGGTCATCAGCCCCAGCATTTT
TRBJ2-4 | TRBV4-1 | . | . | CASSHGRQAKNIQYF | TGCGCCAGCAGCCACGGGCGGCAAGCCAAAAACATTCAGTACTTC
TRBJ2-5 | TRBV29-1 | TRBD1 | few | CSVVPGQGVLETQYF | TGCAGCGTTGTACCCGGGCAGGGGGTATTGGAGACCCAGTACTTC
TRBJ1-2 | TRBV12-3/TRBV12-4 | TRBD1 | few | CASGGTGSWYGYTF | TGTGCCAGCGGGGGGACAGGGTCCTGGTATGGCTACACCTTC
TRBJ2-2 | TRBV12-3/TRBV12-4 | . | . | CASSFFRAATNTGELFF | TGTGCCAGCAGTTTCTTTCGGGCAGCCACGAACACCGGGGAGCTGTTTTTT
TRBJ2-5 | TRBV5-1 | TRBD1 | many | CASASMTGTEETQYF | TGCGCCAGCGCCTCAATGACAGGGACCGAAGAGACCCAGTACTTC
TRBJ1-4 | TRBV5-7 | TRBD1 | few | CASSFRQGPEKLFF | TGTGCCAGCAGCTTCCGACAGGGACCGGAGAAACTGTTTTTT
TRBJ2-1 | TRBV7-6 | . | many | CASSFGDRPNNEQFF | TGTGCCAGCAGCTTCGGAGACAGGCCTAACAATGAGCAGTTCTTC
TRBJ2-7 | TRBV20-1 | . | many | CSASPAARSYEQYF | TGCAGTGCTAGTCCGGCCGCTCGTTCCTACGAGCAGTACTTC
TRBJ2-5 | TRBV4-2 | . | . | CASSQDQNMETQYF | TGTGCCAGCAGCCAAGATCAGAATATGGAGACCCAGTACTTC
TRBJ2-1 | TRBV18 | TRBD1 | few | CASDRTGSPYNEQFF | TGTGCCAGCGACCGGACAGGGTCTCCCTACAATGAGCAGTTCTTC
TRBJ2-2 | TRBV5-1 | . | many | CASSLAFTGELFF | TGCGCCAGCAGCCTAGCTTTCACCGGGGAGCTGTTTTTT
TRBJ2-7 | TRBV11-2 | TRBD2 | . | CASSAQLADEQYF | TGTGCCAGCAGCGCTCAACTAGCGGACGAGCAGTACTTC
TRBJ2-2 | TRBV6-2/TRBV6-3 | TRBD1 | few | CASRRTGNTGELFF | TGTGCCAGCAGGCGGACAGGTAACACCGGGGAGCTGTTTTTT
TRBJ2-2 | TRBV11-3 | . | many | CASSLSLVVGTGELFF | TGTGCCAGCAGCTTGTCTCTAGTGGTCGGAACCGGGGAGCTGTTTTTT
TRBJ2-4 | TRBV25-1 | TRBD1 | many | CASSGSGTGLIAKNIQYF | TGTGCCAGCAGTGGATCCGGGACAGGGTTAATAGCCAAAAACATTCAGTACTTC